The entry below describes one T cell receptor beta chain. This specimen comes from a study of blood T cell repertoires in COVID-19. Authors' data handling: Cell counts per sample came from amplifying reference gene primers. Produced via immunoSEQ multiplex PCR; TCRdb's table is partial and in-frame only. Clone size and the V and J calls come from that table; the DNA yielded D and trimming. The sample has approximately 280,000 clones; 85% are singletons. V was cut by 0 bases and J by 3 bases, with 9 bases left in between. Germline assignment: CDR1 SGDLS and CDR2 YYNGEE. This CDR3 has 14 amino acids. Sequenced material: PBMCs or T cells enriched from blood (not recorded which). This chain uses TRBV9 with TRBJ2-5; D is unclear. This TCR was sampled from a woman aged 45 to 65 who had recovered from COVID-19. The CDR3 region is CASSVGGTEETQYF. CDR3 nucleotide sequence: TGTGCCAGCAGCGTAGGCGGCACGGAAGAGACCCAGTACTTC.